The 31 T cell receptor beta chains below all came from one sample that was sequenced in a study of OX40 agonist ivuxolimab in advanced cancers. Profiled with immunoSEQ multiplex PCR; TCRdb holds only in-frame clones, not every one. The table records more than 45,000 clones, under 95% of them present only once. Sequences were derived from CD4+ or CD8+ T cells sorted from blood, sampled in a trial of the OX40 agonist ivuxolimab. Every receptor here comes from an adult with an advanced solid tumor such as melanoma, head and neck, liver or kidney cancer.

In its sample, this clone was seen a few times. This chain links TRBV19 with TRBJ2-7; D perhaps matches TRBD1 (5 bases). V was shortened by 5 bases and J by 3 bases, with 11 bases between the two germline ends. In germline, CDR1 is LNHDA, CDR2 SQIVND (reference sequence). The CDR3 is made up of 13 amino acids. CDR3: CASSPSRGYEQYF. The CDR3 nucleotides read TGTGCCAGTAGTCCGAGTAGGGGCTACGAGCAGTACTTC. Drawing the rest from reference TRBV19 and TRBJ2-7, the complete variable domain is DGGITQSPKYLFRKEGQNVTLSCEQNLNHDAMYWYRQDPGQGLRLIYYSQIVNDFQKGDIAEGYSVSREKKESFPLTVTSAQKNPTAFYLCASSPSRGYEQYFGPGTRLTVT.

This chain uses TRBV20-1 with TRBJ2-2; D is unclear. Germline loops: CDR1 DFQATT, CDR2 SNEGSKA (reference sequence). Trimming cost V 6 bases and J 8 bases, with 10 bases left between them. The CDR3 is 11 amino acids. CDR3 loop: CSAPTLGELFF. The CDR3 region has the DNA TGCAGTGCGCCGACTTTAGGGGAGCTGTTTTTT.

The chain employs TRBV28 and TRBJ2-3; a weak D match, TRBD1 (6 bases). V was pared by 3 bases and J by 1 base, with 8 bases between. This CDR3 comprises 14 residues. The germline V gene has CDR1 MDHEN and CDR2 SYDVKM. CDR3 nucleotide sequence: TGTGCCAGCAGTTTGTCAGGGGGCACAGATACGCAGTATTTT. It is translated as CASSLSGGTDTQYF.

The chain joins TRBV5-4 to TRBJ2-7; no clear D gene. This CDR3 contains 13 residues. CDR1 and CDR2 from the germline V gene are SGHNT and YYREEE (reference sequence). V was shortened by 3 bases and J by 2 bases, with 9 bases between the two germline ends. The CDR3 nucleotides read TGTGCCAGCAGCTCACGGGCCGCCTACGAGCAGTACTTC. It codes for CASSSRAAYEQYF.

The chain joins TRBV15 to TRBJ2-5; the D gene is possibly TRBD2 (8 bases). Germline loops: CDR1 LNHNV, CDR2 YYDKDF (reference sequence). The V end was cut by 1 base, the J end by 2 bases, with 20 bases between. The CDR3 has 18 amino acids. DNA of the CDR3: TGTGCCACCAGCAGAGTCACCGCGGGGGGACAGAAACAAGAGACCCAGTACTTC. The encoded protein is CATSRVTAGGQKQETQYF.

The chain uses TRBV6-6 and TRBJ1-4; 9 bases line up with TRBD1. There are 15 residues in the CDR3. The germline V gene has CDR1 MNHNY and CDR2 SVGAGI (reference sequence). With 5 bases clipped from V and 4 bases from J, the junction kept 5 bases outside the gene matches. For the CDR3, the DNA is TGTGCCAGCAGTACGGACAGGGGTCTTAATGAAAAACTGTTTTTT. It is translated as CASSTDRGLNEKLFF.

The V call is TRBV11-1, the J call TRBJ2-1; D is uncertain. The CDR3 covers 13 residues. V lost 6 bases to trimming and J lost 4 bases, with 10 bases between them. Germline CDR1 is SGHAT and CDR2 is FQDESV (reference sequence). CDR3 coding DNA: TGTGCCAGCAGAACCCCAGCTTACAATGAGCAGTTCTTC. Translating it yields CASRTPAYNEQFF. Complete variable domain (other parts from reference TRBV11-1 and TRBJ2-1): EAEVAQSPRYKITEKSQAVAFWCDPISGHATLYWYRQILGQGPELLVQFQDESVVDDSQLPKDRFSAERLKGVDSTLKIQPAELGDSAMYLCASRTPAYNEQFFGPGTRLTVL.

The chain combines TRBV19 with TRBJ2-1, with D possibly being TRBD1 (6 bases). Between the trimmed V and J ends, which lost 8 bases and 7 bases, there was a span of 12 bases. The CDR3 has 12 residues. Germline CDR1 is LNHDA and CDR2 is SQIVND (reference sequence). The CDR3 region is CASGEGENEQFF. The CDR3 DNA follows: TGTGCCAGTGGAGAGGGGGAGAATGAGCAGTTCTTC.

The chain combines TRBV29-1 with TRBJ1-2, with 10 bases lining up with TRBD1. V was pared by 3 bases and J by 6 bases, with 4 bases of the junction left unmatched. Per germline, CDR1 SQVTM and CDR2 ANQGSEA. CDR3 length equals 13 residues. In DNA, the CDR3 is TGCAGCGTTGACGGGACAGGGGATGATGGCTACACCTTC. It specifies CSVDGTGDDGYTF. Together with reference TRBV29-1 and TRBJ1-2, the CDR3 gives the full variable domain: SAVISQKPSRDICQRGTSLTIQCQVDSQVTMMFWYRQQPGQSLTLIATANQGSEATYESGFVIDKFPISRPNLTFSTLTVSNMSPEDSSIYLCSVDGTGDDGYTFGSGTRLTVV.

The chain joins TRBV19 to TRBJ2-2, with 7 bases that match TRBD2. The CDR3 is 18 residues long. Germline assignment: CDR1 LNHDA and CDR2 SQIVND (reference sequence). After removal of 5 bases from V and 3 bases from J, the junction contained 15 bases not matched to a gene. The CDR3, as DNA: TGTGCCAGTAGTCCGAGCCCAGCGGGAATGCGGTACACCGGGGAGCTGTTTTTT. Its protein is CASSPSPAGMRYTGELFF.

CDR3 amino acids: CASSLELGSYEQYF. As DNA, the CDR3 is TGCGCCAGCAGCTTGGAGCTAGGGTCCTACGAGCAGTACTTC. V gene TRBV5-1 combines with J gene TRBJ2-7, with D unclear. CDR3 size: 14 residues. Germline values: CDR1 SGHRS, CDR2 YFSETQ. Trimming removed 0 bases at V and 1 base at J, with 8 bases between.

This sequence joins TRBV28 and TRBJ2-7; D remains ambiguous. Looked up from germline, CDR1 is MDHEN and CDR2 is SYDVKM. This CDR3 is 15 amino acids long. Trimming removed 2 bases from V and 6 bases from J, with 17 bases in between. The CDR3 spells CASSLVQVPTFEQYF. In DNA, the CDR3 is TGTGCCAGCAGTTTAGTCCAGGTCCCCACCTTCGAGCAGTACTTC.

The genes are TRBV4-2 and TRBJ2-2; 11 bases are shared with TRBD2. The CDR3 spans 17 residues. Germline V CDR1 and CDR2: LGHNA, YNFKEQ. The V gene end was trimmed by 2 bases and the J gene end by 2 bases; junction bases not matched to a gene: 4. The CDR3 coding sequence is TGTGCCAGCAGCCAACTAGCGGGGGGCCCTAACACCGGGGAGCTGTTTTTT. It is translated as CASSQLAGGPNTGELFF.

V gene TRBV28 combines with J gene TRBJ2-3; D gene ambiguous. Trimming stripped 3 bases from V and 6 bases from J, with 13 bases between. Germline values: CDR1 MDHEN, CDR2 SYDVKM. The CDR3 has 14 amino acids. Here the CDR3 DNA reads TGTGCCAGCAGTTTCGTAGGAAAGTGGGATACGCAGTATTTT. Translating it yields CASSFVGKWDTQYF.

The chain links TRBV7-2 to TRBJ2-5; D is unclear. CDR3 length: 11 amino acids. Germline V CDR1 and CDR2: SGHTA, FQGNSA. V was trimmed by 4 bases and J by 8 bases, leaving 8 bases between them. CDR3 DNA: TGTGCCAGCAGCTCCCCTGACACCCAGTACTTC. It specifies CASSSPDTQYF.

The V call is TRBV6-1, the J call TRBJ1-2, with no clear D. The germline V gene has CDR1 MNHNS and CDR2 SASEGT. The CDR3 is made up of 13 amino acids. Trimming cost V 1 base and J 5 bases, with 8 bases left between them. CDR3 in amino acids: CASSEVRAYGYTF. For the CDR3, the DNA is TGTGCCAGCAGTGAAGTGCGGGCATATGGCTACACCTTC.

Only a few counts were recorded for this clone. This CDR3 is CSAGDQPQHF. For the CDR3, the DNA is TGCAGTGCCGGAGACCAGCCCCAGCATTTT. V is TRBV20-1 and J is TRBJ1-5; the D is unclear. V gave up 6 bases and J gave up 7 bases, with 7 bases separating them. Germline V gene sequence: CDR1 DFQATT, CDR2 SNEGSKA (reference sequence). There are 10 residues in the CDR3.

The V and J genes are TRBV7-3 and TRBJ2-1; 7 bases align to TRBD2. Trimming at V came to 4 bases and at J to 1 base, leaving 4 bases not matched to a gene. Germline V gene lookup returns CDR1 SGHTA and CDR2 FQGTGA. This CDR3 has 15 residues. Here the CDR3 reads CASSSWTSSYNEQFF. DNA of the CDR3: TGTGCCAGCAGCTCCTGGACTAGTTCCTACAATGAGCAGTTCTTC.

The genes are TRBV27 and TRBJ1-2; the D gene is possibly TRBD1 (6 bases). The CDR3 contains 13 residues. Trimming left V 2 bases short and J 4 bases short, with 8 bases between. From germline, CDR1 is MNHEY and CDR2 SMNVEV (reference sequence). The CDR3 DNA reads as TGTGCCAGCAGTTTAGGACAGACCTATGGCTACACCTTC. Translated, it gives CASSLGQTYGYTF.

Note on this clone: Given a far larger clone just one base away, this is likely a sequencing read error. The chain combines TRBV11-2 with TRBJ2-7, with TRBD2 matching over 14 bases. Germline V gene sequence: CDR1 SGHAT, CDR2 FQNNGV. The V segment lost 3 bases and the J segment 7 bases; nucleotides outside the gene matches: 5. The CDR3 is 15 residues long. CDR3 region: CASSLGLAGAGEQYF. The DNA for the CDR3 is TGTGCCAGCAGCTTGGGACTAGCGGGGGCGGGGGAGCAGTACTTC.

This clone is termed medium-sized. The V and J genes are TRBV6-1 and TRBJ1-3, with TRBD1 matching over 7 bases. With 5 bases clipped from V and 4 bases from J, the junction kept 5 bases outside the gene matches. The CDR3 covers 14 residues. CDR1 is MNHNS, CDR2 SASEGT, per germline. In nucleotides, the CDR3 is TGTGCCAGCAGTTTTACAGGGGTCGGAAACACCATATATTTT. Translating it yields CASSFTGVGNTIYF.

This clone was counted once. The chain is built from TRBV27 and TRBJ2-1; TRBD2 aligns across 7 bases. The length of the CDR3 is 14 residues. Germline-derived CDR1 and CDR2 are MNHEY and SMNVEV (reference sequence). After removal of 6 bases from V and 1 base from J, the junction contained 3 bases not matched to a gene. CDR3 loop: CASRLAGSYNEQFF. CDR3 bases: TGTGCCAGCAGGTTAGCGGGTTCCTACAATGAGCAGTTCTTC.

This clone was recorded a few times. This chain uses TRBV2 with TRBJ2-3; possibly TRBD2 for D (6 bases). Trimming took off 5 bases at V and 1 base at J, with 16 bases between the two ends. CDR1 is SNHLY, CDR2 FYNNEI, per germline. CDR3 length: 16 amino acids. The CDR3 nucleotides read TGTGCCAGCAGTCAAATTAGCGGAGGTGGCACAGATACGCAGTATTTT. This sequence encodes CASSQISGGGTDTQYF.

This chain joins TRBV9 and TRBJ2-3; 10 bases fit TRBD2. In germline, CDR1 is SGDLS, CDR2 YYNGEE. The CDR3 is 16 amino acids. V shed 3 bases and J 2 bases; nucleotides not matched to a gene: 6. The CDR3 here is CASSEGLAHLTDTQYF. For the CDR3, the DNA is TGTGCCAGCAGCGAGGGACTAGCGCACCTCACAGATACGCAGTATTTT.

The chain joins TRBV30 to TRBJ2-5, with 15 bases aligning to TRBD2. Germline CDR1 reads GTSNPN; CDR2 reads SVGIG (reference sequence). V lost 5 bases and J lost 5; bases outside the gene matches: 3. The CDR3 covers 14 residues. The CDR3 DNA reads TGTGCCTGGGGACTAGCGGGAGGGCCGGAGACCCAGTACTTC. Amino acid sequence: CAWGLAGGPETQYF.

This clone has just one count. The CDR3 spells CATSIDLSWTGAFF. CDR3 nucleotide sequence: TGTGCCACCAGCATTGATCTGAGTTGGACAGGGGCTTTCTTT. The V and J genes are TRBV15 and TRBJ1-1; 8 nucleotides align to TRBD1. Germline V CDR1 and CDR2: LNHNV, YYDKDF (reference sequence). Unmatched junction bases numbered 12, after V lost 4 bases and J lost 11 bases. The CDR3 extends over 14 amino acids.

The genes are TRBV30 and TRBJ2-3; possibly TRBD2 for D (6 bases). Per the germline V gene, CDR1 is GTSNPN and CDR2 is SVGIG (reference sequence). The CDR3 contains 15 residues. Trimming removed 1 base from V and 0 bases from J, with 11 bases in between. The CDR3 region is CAWSGGTASTDTQYF. In DNA form, the CDR3 reads TGTGCCTGGAGTGGAGGGACTGCTAGCACAGATACGCAGTATTTT. The whole variable domain, filled in from reference TRBV30 and TRBJ2-3, reads SQTIHQWPATLVQPVGSPLSLECTVEGTSNPNLYWYRQAAGRGLQLLFYSVGIGQISSEVPQNLSASRPQDRQFILSSKKLLLSDSGFYLCAWSGGTASTDTQYFGPGTRLTVL.

This chain joins TRBV27 and TRBJ1-2; D may be TRBD1 (6 bases). Germline V lookup: CDR1 MNHEY, CDR2 SMNVEV (reference sequence). The V and J ends lost 5 bases and 3 bases respectively, with 19 bases between them. The CDR3 totals 16 residues. CDR3 in amino acids: CASSPSGGGAYYGYTF. In DNA form, the CDR3 reads TGTGCCAGCAGTCCGAGTGGTGGGGGCGCTTACTATGGCTACACCTTC.

This rearrangement joins TRBV25-1 to TRBJ2-7; 7 positions agree with TRBD1. V was clipped by 7 bases and J by 3 bases; unmatched bases: 3. Germline assignment: CDR1 MGHDK and CDR2 SYGVNS. The CDR3 runs 12 residues. The CDR3 loop is CASKGQYYEQYF. The CDR3 nucleotides are TGTGCCAGCAAGGGACAGTACTACGAGCAGTACTTC.

The V call is TRBV2, the J call TRBJ2-1, with D maybe TRBD2 (6 bases). CDR1 is SNHLY and CDR2 is FYNNEI in the germline V gene. CDR3 size: 13 residues. V shed 8 bases and J shed 4 bases, with 12 bases lying between them. The CDR3 DNA reads as TGTGCCAGCTGCGGGACCGATTACAATGAGCAGTTCTTC. Translated: CASCGTDYNEQFF.

This chain links TRBV6-5 with TRBJ2-1, with D unresolved. Germline V gene data show CDR1 as MNHEY and CDR2 as SVGAGI. The CDR3 loop spans 13 amino acids. V was pared by 6 bases and J by 0 bases, with 6 bases between. The CDR3: CASRLDSYNEQFF. The CDR3 region has the DNA TGTGCCAGCAGACTGGACTCCTACAATGAGCAGTTCTTC.